The rows below give T cell receptor beta chains drawn from one sample of a study of shared clonotypes between healthy human individuals. Clones were read by immunoSEQ multiplex PCR, and TCRdb kept only the in-frame ones, dropping some. The table has approximately 710,000 clones, about 92% seen once. Sequenced sample: memory CD8+ T cells from PBMCs. The receptors stem from a man aged 18 to 35 in good health. Some clones in this sample may be carry-over from other donors' samples. The CDR3 runs from the conserved cysteine through the conserved F or W.

J | V | CDR3
TRBJ2-6 | TRBV7-4 | CASSLGSQSRANVLTF
TRBJ1-1 | TRBV19 | CASSIERPRGDTEAFF
TRBJ2-5 | TRBV28 | CASTWTGRGVEEQYF
TRBJ2-3 | TRBV4-1 | CASSQIGLASDTQYF
TRBJ2-7 | TRBV29-1 | CSVDTPNGGYEQYF
TRBJ1-2 | TRBV9 | CASSVGTALNYGYTF
TRBJ2-3 | TRBV25-1 | CASSEYGLAGSTDTQYF
TRBJ2-7 | TRBV5-4 | CASSHRRGCGTLYEQYF
TRBJ2-1 | TRBV9 | CASSVDGTSASKGSYNEQFF
TRBJ2-1 | TRBV27 | CASSSRDRLPNEQFF
TRBJ2-3 | TRBV12-5 | CASGLGGRESTDTQYF
TRBJ2-7 | TRBV7-6 | CASSQLEGYEQYF
TRBJ2-3 | TRBV7-2 | CASRRPGRGTDTQYF
TRBJ2-1 | TRBV2 | CASRLAVYNEQFF
TRBJ1-4 | TRBV6-1 | CASSQRAYNEKLFF
TRBJ2-1 | TRBV7-8 | CASSSRDTFGEQFF
TRBJ2-3 | TRBV28 | CASSSRVVAEPADTQYF
TRBJ2-7 | TRBV7-9 | CASSHGTHTYEQYF
TRBJ2-7 | TRBV5-1 | CASSPRTGDSYEQYF
TRBJ2-1 | TRBV6-4 | CASSDRGHNEQFF
TRBJ1-5 | TRBV27 | CASSLGQGPGQPQHF
. | TRBV4-2 | CASSQDPNYEQYF
TRBJ2-1 | TRBV7-9 | CASSSNKGGGSYNEQFF
TRBJ1-2 | TRBV19 | CASSISPTPPAGYTF
. | TRBV28 | CASSHTSYEQYF
TRBJ2-2 | TRBV7-8 | CASSLDVAGVSGELFF
TRBJ2-7 | TRBV19 | CASSITGQGDYEQYF
TRBJ1-4 | TRBV15 | CATSDRVGEKLFF
TRBJ1-1 | TRBV19 | CASRVSTEAFF
TRBJ2-7 | TRBV11-2 | CASRSGAYEQYF
TRBJ1-1 | TRBV28 | CASTDRAGMNTEAFF
TRBJ1-1 | TRBV19 | CASGGQGALMNTEAFF
TRBJ2-1 | TRBV6-4 | CASSDGSGTSVNEQFF
TRBJ1-3 | TRBV29-1 | CSVAGADRLSGNTIYF
TRBJ1-5 | TRBV27 | CASSLGQGASQPQHF
TRBJ2-2 | TRBV11-2 | CASSLEATRTQGELFF
TRBJ2-7 | TRBV27 | CASSLRGSYEQYF
TRBJ2-7 | TRBV30 | CAWSAGSYEQYF
TRBJ2-7 | TRBV9 | CASSVRDTGSYEQYF
TRBJ2-5 | TRBV9 | CASSVAGVVETQYF
TRBJ2-4 | TRBV4-1 | CASSQGQGHSKNIQYF
TRBJ2-7 | TRBV4-2 | CASSQDVTSALSYEQYF
TRBJ2-1 | TRBV28 | CASSSPQGRISYNEQFF
TRBJ2-1 | TRBV4-3 | CASSRDSFYNEQFF
TRBJ1-5 | TRBV19 | CASSNFGGGNQPQHF
TRBJ2-1 | TRBV10-3 | CAIMGSSYNEQFF
TRBJ1-3 | TRBV27 | CASSPRTAERNTIYF
TRBJ2-2 | TRBV7-6 | CASSRGGAWVGELFF
TRBJ2-1 | TRBV10-2 | CASGNGDEQFF